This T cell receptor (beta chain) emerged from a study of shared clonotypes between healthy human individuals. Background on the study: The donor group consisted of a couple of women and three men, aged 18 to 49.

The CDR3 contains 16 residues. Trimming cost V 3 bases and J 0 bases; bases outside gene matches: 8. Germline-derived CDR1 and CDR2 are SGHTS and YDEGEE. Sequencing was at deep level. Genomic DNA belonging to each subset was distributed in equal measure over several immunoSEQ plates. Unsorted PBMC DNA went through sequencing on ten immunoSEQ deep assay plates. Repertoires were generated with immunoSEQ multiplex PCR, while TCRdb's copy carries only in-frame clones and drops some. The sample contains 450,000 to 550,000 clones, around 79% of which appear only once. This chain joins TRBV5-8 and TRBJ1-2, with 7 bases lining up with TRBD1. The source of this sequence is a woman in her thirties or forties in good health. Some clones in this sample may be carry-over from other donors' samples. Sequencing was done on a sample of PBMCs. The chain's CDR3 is CASSWQTGLANYGYTF. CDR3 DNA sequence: TGTGCCAGCAGCTGGCAGACAGGGCTAGCTAACTATGGCTACACCTTC.